Listed here are 6 T cell receptor beta chains from one sample, sequenced in a study of OX40 agonist ivuxolimab in advanced cancers. Assay used: immunoSEQ multiplex PCR; TCRdb lists only in-frame clones, some missing. In the table there are approximately 80,000 clones, roughly nine tenths of which are singletons. Source: CD4+ or CD8+ T cells sorted from blood, taken in a trial of the OX40 agonist ivuxolimab. These receptors were taken from an adult with an advanced solid tumor such as melanoma, head and neck, liver or kidney cancer.

The V gene is TRBV7-9, the J gene TRBJ2-5, with no clear D. CDR1 is SEHNR and CDR2 is FQNEAQ in the germline V gene (reference sequence). Trimming took 0 bases from V and 7 from J, leaving 12 bases between them. This CDR3 has 14 amino acids. CDR3 residues: CASSLAQGSVTQYF. CDR3 sequence (DNA): TGTGCCAGCAGCTTAGCGCAAGGATCGGTGACCCAGTACTTC.

V usage is TRBV4-2 and J usage is TRBJ1-5; unclear D gene. CDR1 and CDR2 (germline): LGHNA, YNFKEQ. This CDR3 comprises 14 residues. With 2 bases removed from V and 4 bases from J, the gap between germline ends came to 9 bases. CDR3 coding DNA: TGTGCCAGCAGCCAACTTCCTTATAATCAGCCCCAGCATTTT. This translates into CASSQLPYNQPQHF.

The rearrangement uses TRBV7-9 and TRBJ1-4; 7 nucleotides align to TRBD1. This CDR3 is 16 amino acids long. Germline CDR1 SEHNR, CDR2 FQNEAQ (reference sequence). The V and J ends lost 1 base and 0 bases, in that order; junction bases with no gene match: 2. The CDR3 nucleotides read TGTGCCAGCAGCTTAGGGGACAGTTCAACTAATGAAAAACTGTTTTTT. Translating gives CASSLGDSSTNEKLFF.

The chain employs TRBV28 and TRBJ1-1; D is ambiguous. Looked up from germline, CDR1 is MDHEN and CDR2 is SYDVKM. The CDR3 consists of 12 residues. The V end was cut by 7 bases, the J end by 1 base, with 7 bases between. The CDR3 reads CASTPGNTEAFF. CDR3 nucleotide sequence: TGTGCCAGCACCCCCGGGAACACTGAAGCTTTCTTT.

The V call is TRBV9, the J call TRBJ2-3; D assignment may be TRBD1 or TRBD2 (5 bases each). The germline CDR1 and CDR2 sequences are SGDLS and YYNGEE. The ends were cut back, 3 bases at V and 5 bases at J, with 19 bases in the middle. There are 16 residues in the CDR3. CDR3 residues: CASSALTGDLGDTQYF. CDR3 sequence (DNA): TGTGCCAGCAGCGCTTTAACCGGGGACCTAGGAGATACGCAGTATTTT.

The chain carries TRBV7-3 and TRBJ2-1, with D perhaps TRBD2 (5 bases). Between the trimmed V and J ends, which lost 4 bases and 10 bases, there was a span of 11 bases. CDR3 size: 12 residues. The germline V gene encodes CDR1 SGHTA and CDR2 FQGTGA. This CDR3 reads CASSYRTGEQFF. In DNA form, the CDR3 reads TGTGCCAGCAGCTACCGGACGGGAGAGCAGTTCTTC.